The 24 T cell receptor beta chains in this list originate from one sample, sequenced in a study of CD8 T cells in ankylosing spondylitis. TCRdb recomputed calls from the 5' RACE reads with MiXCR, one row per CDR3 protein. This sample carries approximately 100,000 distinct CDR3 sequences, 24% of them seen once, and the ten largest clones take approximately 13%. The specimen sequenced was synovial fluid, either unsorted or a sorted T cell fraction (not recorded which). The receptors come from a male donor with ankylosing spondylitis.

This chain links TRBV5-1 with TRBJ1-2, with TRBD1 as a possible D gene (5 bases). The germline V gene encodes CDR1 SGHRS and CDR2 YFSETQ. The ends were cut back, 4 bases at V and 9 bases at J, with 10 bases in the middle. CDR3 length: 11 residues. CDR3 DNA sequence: TGCGCCAGCAGCAACCGGGGGAGCTACACCTTC. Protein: CASSNRGSYTF.

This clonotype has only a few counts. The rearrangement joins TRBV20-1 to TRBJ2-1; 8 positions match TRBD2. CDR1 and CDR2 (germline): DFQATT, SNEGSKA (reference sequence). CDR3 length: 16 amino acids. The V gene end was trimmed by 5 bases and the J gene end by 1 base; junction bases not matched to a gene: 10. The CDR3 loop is CSASTPSGPSYNEQFF. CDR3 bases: TGCAGTGCTTCTACCCCTAGCGGGCCATCCTACAATGAGCAGTTCTTC.

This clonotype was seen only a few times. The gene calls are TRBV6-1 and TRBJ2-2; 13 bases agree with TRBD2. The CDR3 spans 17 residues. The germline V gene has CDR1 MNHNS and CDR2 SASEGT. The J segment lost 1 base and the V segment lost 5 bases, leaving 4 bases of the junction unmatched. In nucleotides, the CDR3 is TGTGCCAGCAGTCCGGGACTAGCGGGGCTGAACACCGGGGAGCTGTTTTTT. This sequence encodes CASSPGLAGLNTGELFF.

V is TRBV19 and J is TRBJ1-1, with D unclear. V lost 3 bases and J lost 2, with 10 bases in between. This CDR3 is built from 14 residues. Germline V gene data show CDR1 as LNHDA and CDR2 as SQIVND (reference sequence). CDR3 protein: CASSIRTENTEAFF. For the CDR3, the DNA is TGTGCCAGTAGTATTCGGACGGAAAACACTGAAGCTTTCTTT.

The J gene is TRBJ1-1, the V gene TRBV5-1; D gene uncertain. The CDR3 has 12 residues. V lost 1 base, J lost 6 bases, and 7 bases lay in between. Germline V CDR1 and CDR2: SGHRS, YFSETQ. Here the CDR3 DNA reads TGCGCCAGCAGCTTGAACCTCGCTGAAGCTTTCTTT. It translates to CASSLNLAEAFF.

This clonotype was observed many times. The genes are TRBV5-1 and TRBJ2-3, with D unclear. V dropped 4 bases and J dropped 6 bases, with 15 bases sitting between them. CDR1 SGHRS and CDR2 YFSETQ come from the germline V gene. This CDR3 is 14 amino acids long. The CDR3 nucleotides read TGCGCCAGCAGCCCTGGGGTATCCCCGGATACGCAGTATTTT. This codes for CASSPGVSPDTQYF.

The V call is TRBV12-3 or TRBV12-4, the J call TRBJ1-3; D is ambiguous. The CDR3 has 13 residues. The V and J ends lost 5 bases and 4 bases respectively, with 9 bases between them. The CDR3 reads CASSLGSGNTIYF. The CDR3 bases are TGTGCCAGCAGTCTCGGTTCGGGAAACACCATATATTTT.

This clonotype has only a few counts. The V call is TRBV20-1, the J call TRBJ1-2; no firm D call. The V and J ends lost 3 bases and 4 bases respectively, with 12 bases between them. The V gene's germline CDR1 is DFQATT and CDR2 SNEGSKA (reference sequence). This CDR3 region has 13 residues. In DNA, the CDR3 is TGCAGTGCTAGTTGGGGAAATGGCTATGGCTACACCTTC. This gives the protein CSASWGNGYGYTF.

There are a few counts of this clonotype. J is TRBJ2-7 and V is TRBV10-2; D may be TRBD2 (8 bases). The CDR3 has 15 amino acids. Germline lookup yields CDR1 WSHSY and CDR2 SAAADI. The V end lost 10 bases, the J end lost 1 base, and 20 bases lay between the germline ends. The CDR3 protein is CATRGSGRGSYEQYF. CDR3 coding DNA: TGCGCCACCAGGGGGAGCGGGAGAGGGTCCTACGAGCAGTACTTC.

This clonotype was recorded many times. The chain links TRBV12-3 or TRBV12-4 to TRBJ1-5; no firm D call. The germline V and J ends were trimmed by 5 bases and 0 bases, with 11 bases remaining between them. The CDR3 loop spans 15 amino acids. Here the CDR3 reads CASSVEAYSNQPQHF. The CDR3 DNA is TGTGCCAGCAGTGTGGAAGCTTATAGCAATCAGCCCCAGCATTTT.

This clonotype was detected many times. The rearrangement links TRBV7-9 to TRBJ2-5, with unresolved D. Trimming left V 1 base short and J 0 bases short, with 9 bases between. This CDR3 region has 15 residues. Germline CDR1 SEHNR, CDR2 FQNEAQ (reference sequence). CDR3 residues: CASSLGALYQETQYF. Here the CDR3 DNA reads TGTGCCAGCAGCTTAGGGGCGCTGTACCAAGAGACCCAGTACTTC.

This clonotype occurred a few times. CDR3 nucleotide sequence: TGTGCCAGCAGTGAAGTACTGGCTAACTATGGCTACACCTTC. Its translation is CASSEVLANYGYTF. The genes are TRBV6-1 and TRBJ1-2; D not resolved. This CDR3 region has 14 residues. V was clipped by 1 base and J by 0 bases, with 6 bases between them. Germline CDR1 is MNHNS and CDR2 is SASEGT.

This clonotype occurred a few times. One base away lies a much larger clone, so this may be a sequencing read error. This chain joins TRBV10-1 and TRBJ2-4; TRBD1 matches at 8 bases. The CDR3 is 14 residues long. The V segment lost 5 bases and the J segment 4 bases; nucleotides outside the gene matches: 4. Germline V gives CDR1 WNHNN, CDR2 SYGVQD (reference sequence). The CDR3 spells CASSLDRAKNIQYF. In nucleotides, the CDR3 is TGCGCCAGCAGTCTGGACAGGGCGAAAAACATTCAGTACTTC.

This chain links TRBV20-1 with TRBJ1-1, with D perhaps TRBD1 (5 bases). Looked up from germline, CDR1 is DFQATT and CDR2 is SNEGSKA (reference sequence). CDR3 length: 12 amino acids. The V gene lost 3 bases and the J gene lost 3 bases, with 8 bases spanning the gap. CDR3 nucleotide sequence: TGCAGTGCTAGCCAGGGTTACACTGAAGCTTTCTTT. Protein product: CSASQGYTEAFF.

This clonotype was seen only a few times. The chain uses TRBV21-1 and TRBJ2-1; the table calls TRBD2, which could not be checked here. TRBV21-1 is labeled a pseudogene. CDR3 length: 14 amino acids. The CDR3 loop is CASSGLAGCNEQFF. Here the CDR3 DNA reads TGTGCCAGCAGCGGACTAGCGGGATGTAATGAGCAGTTCTTC.

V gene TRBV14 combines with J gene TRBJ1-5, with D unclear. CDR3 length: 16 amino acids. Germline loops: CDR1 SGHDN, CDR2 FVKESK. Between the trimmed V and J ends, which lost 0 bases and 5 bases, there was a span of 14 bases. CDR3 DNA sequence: TGTGCCAGCAGCCAAGAGTCCCTCAAAACGTATCAGCCCCAGCATTTT. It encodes CASSQESLKTYQPQHF.

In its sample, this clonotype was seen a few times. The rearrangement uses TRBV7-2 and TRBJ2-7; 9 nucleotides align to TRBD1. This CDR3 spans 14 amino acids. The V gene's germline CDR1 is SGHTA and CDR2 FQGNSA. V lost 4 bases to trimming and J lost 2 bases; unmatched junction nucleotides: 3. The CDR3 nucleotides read TGTGCCAGCAGCTGGACAGGGGATACCTACGAGCAGTACTTC. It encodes CASSWTGDTYEQYF.

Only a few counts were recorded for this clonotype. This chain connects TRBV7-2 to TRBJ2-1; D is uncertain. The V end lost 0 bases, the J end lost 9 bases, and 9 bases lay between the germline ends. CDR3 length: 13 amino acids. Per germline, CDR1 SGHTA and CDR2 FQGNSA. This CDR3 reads CASSLASVGEQFF. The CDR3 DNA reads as TGTGCCAGCAGCTTAGCTTCAGTTGGTGAGCAGTTCTTC.

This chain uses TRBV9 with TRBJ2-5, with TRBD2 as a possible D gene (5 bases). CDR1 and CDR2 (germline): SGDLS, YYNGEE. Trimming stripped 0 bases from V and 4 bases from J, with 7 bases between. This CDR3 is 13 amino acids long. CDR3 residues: CASSVGGIETQYF. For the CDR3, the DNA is TGTGCCAGCAGCGTAGGAGGGATAGAGACCCAGTACTTC.

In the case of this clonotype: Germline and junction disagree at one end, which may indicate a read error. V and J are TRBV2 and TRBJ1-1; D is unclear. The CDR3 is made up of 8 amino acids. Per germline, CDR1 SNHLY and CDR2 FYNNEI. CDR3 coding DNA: TGTGCAAGCAGCGAAGCTTTCTTT. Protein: CASSEAFF.

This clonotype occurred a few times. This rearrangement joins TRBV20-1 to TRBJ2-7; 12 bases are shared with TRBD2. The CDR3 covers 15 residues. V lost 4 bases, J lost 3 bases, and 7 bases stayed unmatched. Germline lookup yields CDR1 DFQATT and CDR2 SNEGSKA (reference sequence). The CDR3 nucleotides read TGCAGTGCTACCGGACTAGCGGGGACATACTACGAGCAGTACGTC. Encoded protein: CSATGLAGTYYEQYV.

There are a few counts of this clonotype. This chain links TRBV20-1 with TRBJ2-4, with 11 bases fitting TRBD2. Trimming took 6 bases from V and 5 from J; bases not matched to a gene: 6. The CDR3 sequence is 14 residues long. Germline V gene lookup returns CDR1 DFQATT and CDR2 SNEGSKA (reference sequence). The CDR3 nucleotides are TGCAGTGCATCTCCGGGACTAGCGGAAAACATTCAGTACTTC. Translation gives CSASPGLAENIQYF.

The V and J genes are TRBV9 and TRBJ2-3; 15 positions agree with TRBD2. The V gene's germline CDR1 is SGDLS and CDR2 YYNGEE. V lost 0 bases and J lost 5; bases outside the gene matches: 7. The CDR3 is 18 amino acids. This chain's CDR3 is CASSVVVRGLAGGDTQYF. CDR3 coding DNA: TGTGCCAGCAGCGTAGTGGTGAGGGGACTAGCGGGAGGAGATACGCAGTATTTT. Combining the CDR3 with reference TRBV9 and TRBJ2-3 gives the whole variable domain DSGVTQTPKHLITATGQRVTLRCSPRSGDLSVYWYQQSLDQGLQFLIQYYNGEERAKGNILERFSAQQFPDLHSELNLSSLELGDSALYFCASSVVVRGLAGGDTQYFGPGTRLTVL.

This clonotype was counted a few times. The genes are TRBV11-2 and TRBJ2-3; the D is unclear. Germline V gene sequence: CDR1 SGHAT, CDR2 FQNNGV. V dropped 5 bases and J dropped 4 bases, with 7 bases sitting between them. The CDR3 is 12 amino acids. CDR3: CASSPTSDTQYF. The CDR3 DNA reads TGTGCCAGCAGCCCCACGTCAGATACGCAGTATTTT.